This T cell receptor beta chain was captured by sequencing in a study of blood T cell repertoires in COVID-19. TCRdb's table, derived via immunoSEQ multiplex PCR, lists solely in-frame clones and lacks some. The data hold about 300,000 clones, with 80% to 90% observed a single time. Trimming removed 3 bases from V and 3 bases from J, with 9 bases in between. Germline CDR1 MNHNY, CDR2 SVGAGI (reference sequence). The CDR3 runs 13 residues. The sequence was collected from a woman between 45 and 60 years old with COVID-19, enrolled during active disease. The V call is TRBV6-6, the J call TRBJ2-7, with D uncertain. Sequenced: peripheral blood. CDR3: CASSYVQIYEQYF. CDR3 nucleotide sequence: TGTGCCAGCAGTTATGTACAGATCTACGAGCAGTACTTC.